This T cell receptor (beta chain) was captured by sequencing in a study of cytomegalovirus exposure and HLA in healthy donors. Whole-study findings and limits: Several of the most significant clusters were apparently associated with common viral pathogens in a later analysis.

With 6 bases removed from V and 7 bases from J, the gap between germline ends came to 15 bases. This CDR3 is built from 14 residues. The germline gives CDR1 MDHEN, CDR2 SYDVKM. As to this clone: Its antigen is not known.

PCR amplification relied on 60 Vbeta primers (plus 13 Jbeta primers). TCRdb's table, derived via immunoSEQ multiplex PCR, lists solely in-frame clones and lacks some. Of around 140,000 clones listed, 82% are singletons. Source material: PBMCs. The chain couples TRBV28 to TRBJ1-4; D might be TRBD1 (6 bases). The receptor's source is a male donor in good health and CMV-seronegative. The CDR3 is CASRLAGAFEKLFF. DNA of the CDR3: TGTGCCAGCAGGCTTGCAGGGGCGTTTGAAAAACTGTTTTTT.